This entry lists 15 T cell receptor beta chains sequenced from one sample in a study of radiation and T cells in renal cell carcinoma. Sequencing was performed with immunoSEQ multiplex PCR; in TCRdb, only in-frame clones are kept and a portion is missing. The repertoire holds 120,000 to 150,000 clones, with 75% to 90% as singletons. The time point is: baseline pretreatment blood. Regarding treatment: 15 Gy SBRT to primary tumor, nephrectomy 4 weeks later. The sequencing here drew on blood, taken from a patient whose treatment included radiotherapy and nephrectomy. These TCRs come from a woman between 45 and 60 years old with renal cell carcinoma.

V is TRBV5-1 and J is TRBJ1-6; possible D gene TRBD1, 6 bases. The V end lost 0 bases, the J end lost 8 bases, and 6 bases lay between the germline ends. Germline CDR1 reads SGHRS; CDR2 reads YFSETQ. The length of the CDR3 is 13 residues. The CDR3 loop reads CASSLDRDSPLHF. CDR3 nucleotide sequence: TGCGCCAGCAGCTTGGACAGGGATTCACCCCTCCACTTT.

V and J are TRBV18 and TRBJ1-5; D is ambiguous. The V gene lost 2 bases and the J gene lost 2 bases, with 7 bases spanning the gap. Germline assignment: CDR1 KGHSH and CDR2 LQKENI. CDR3 size: 14 residues. The CDR3 nucleotides are TGTGCCAGCTCACCATTTTCGGGCAATCAGCCCCAGCATTTT. Its translation: CASSPFSGNQPQHF.

The J gene is TRBJ1-1, the V gene TRBV9, with D maybe TRBD1 (6 bases). This CDR3 spans 14 amino acids. The V end lost 0 bases, the J end lost 6 bases, and 12 bases lay between the germline ends. Per the germline V gene, CDR1 is SGDLS and CDR2 is YYNGEE. DNA of the CDR3: TGTGCCAGCAGCGTAGGGACAGTGTCCCCTGAAGCTTTCTTT. Protein: CASSVGTVSPEAFF.

The V and J genes are TRBV29-1 and TRBJ2-3, with TRBD2 identical over 14 bases. CDR3 length: 15 residues. Germline V gene lookup returns CDR1 SQVTM and CDR2 ANQGSEA. V lost 5 bases to trimming and J lost 2 bases; unmatched junction nucleotides: 3. In nucleotides, the CDR3 is TGCAGCGTTTCGACTAGCGGGGGGGCCACAGATACGCAGTATTTT. Residues: CSVSTSGGATDTQYF.

The chain joins TRBV28 to TRBJ1-5; no definite D call. Germline CDR1 reads MDHEN; CDR2 reads SYDVKM. Trimming pared 1 base from V and 2 bases from J, leaving 9 bases between. The CDR3 has 15 amino acids. The CDR3 nucleotides read TGTGCCAGCAGTTTATCGTCCGGGGGCAATCAGCCCCAGCATTTT. This gives the protein CASSLSSGGNQPQHF.

The chain links TRBV6-6 to TRBJ1-1; D is uncertain. This CDR3 comprises 14 residues. V was clipped by 0 bases and J by 8 bases, with 13 bases between them. CDR1 and CDR2 from the germline V gene are MNHNY and SVGAGI (reference sequence). CDR3 protein: CASSYSRGTEEAFF. In DNA, the CDR3 is TGTGCCAGCAGTTACTCGAGAGGTACAGAAGAAGCTTTCTTT.

The J gene is TRBJ2-7, the V gene TRBV10-3; D is undetermined. V was pared by 4 bases and J by 3 bases, with 13 bases between. The CDR3 consists of 14 residues. CDR1 is ENHRY and CDR2 is SYGVKD in the germline V gene. CDR3 DNA sequence: TGTGCCATCAGTGGAGGTACGAGCAACTACGAGCAGTACTTC. Amino acid sequence: CAISGGTSNYEQYF.

The rearrangement links TRBV6-5 to TRBJ1-5, with TRBD1 identical over 8 bases. The CDR3 loop spans 15 amino acids. The germline V gene has CDR1 MNHEY and CDR2 SVGAGI. With 6 bases clipped from V and 6 bases from J, the junction kept 10 bases outside the gene matches. As DNA, the CDR3 is TGTGCCAGCAGCCGCGGACAGGGATCAGGTCAGCCCCAGCATTTT. It specifies CASSRGQGSGQPQHF.

The chain employs TRBV5-1 and TRBJ1-2; maybe TRBD1 (6 bases). Germline CDR1 reads SGHRS; CDR2 reads YFSETQ. The CDR3 loop spans 15 amino acids. V was pared by 4 bases and J by 7 bases, with 20 bases between. The CDR3 sequence is CASSPGGGGRVGYTF. CDR3 DNA: TGCGCCAGCAGCCCCGGTGGAGGGGGAAGGGTTGGCTACACCTTC.

J is TRBJ2-5 and V is TRBV5-4, with 10 bases identical to TRBD2. This CDR3 contains 17 residues. CDR1 SGHNT and CDR2 YYREEE come from the germline V gene (reference sequence). After removal of 1 base from V and 2 bases from J, the junction contained 8 bases not matched to a gene. The CDR3 DNA sequence: TGTGCCAGCAGCTTGCTTCTTCTAGCGGGAGCACAAGAGACCCAGTACTTC. It codes for CASSLLLLAGAQETQYF. Full variable domain (missing parts from reference TRBV5-4 and TRBJ2-5): ETGVTQSPTHLIKTRGQQVTLRCSSQSGHNTVSWYQQALGQGPQFIFQYYREEENGRGNFPPRFSGLQFPNYSSELNVNALELDDSALYLCASSLLLLAGAQETQYFGPGTRLLVL.

This chain joins TRBV5-1 and TRBJ2-7; no reliable D call. The germline V and J ends were trimmed by 0 bases and 5 bases, with 3 bases remaining between them. Germline assignment: CDR1 SGHRS and CDR2 YFSETQ. CDR3 size: 11 residues. The DNA for the CDR3 is TGCGCCAGCAGCTTGGAGGACGAGCAGTACTTC. Its translation is CASSLEDEQYF.

In nucleotides, the CDR3 is TGTGCCAGCAGTTACTCGATCACGGCTGAAGCTTTCTTT. Translating it yields CASSYSITAEAFF. The chain couples TRBV6-5 to TRBJ1-1; D gene unclear. Germline values: CDR1 MNHEY, CDR2 SVGAGI. V lost 0 bases, J lost 6 bases, and 8 bases lay in between. The CDR3 is 13 residues long.

The sample holds one count of this clone. The V call is TRBV5-4, the J call TRBJ2-5, with 10 bases that match TRBD2. CDR1 is SGHNT and CDR2 is YYREEE in the germline V gene (reference sequence). V trimming: 1 base; J trimming: 3 bases; junction bases outside the gene matches: 3. This CDR3 is built from 15 residues. In nucleotides, the CDR3 is TGTGCCAGCAGCTTGTCTAGCGGGAGTAAAGAGACCCAGTACTTC. Protein: CASSLSSGSKETQYF.

The CDR3 region is CASSSFRDRRDNYGYTF. CDR3 coding DNA: TGTGCCAGCAGTTCATTCCGGGACAGGAGAGATAACTATGGCTACACCTTC. J is TRBJ1-2 and V is TRBV11-2, with 8 bases that match TRBD1. V was clipped by 6 bases and J by 1 base; unmatched bases: 13. CDR1 is SGHAT, CDR2 FQNNGV, per germline. The CDR3 runs to 17 residues.

The CDR3 region is CASSVGAEASYEQYF. The CDR3 coding sequence is TGTGCCAGCAGCGTAGGGGCGGAGGCATCCTACGAGCAGTACTTC. This chain joins TRBV9 and TRBJ2-7; TRBD2 might be the D (5 bases). The CDR3 is 15 amino acids. V lost 0 bases and J lost 1, with 11 bases in between. Germline CDR1 SGDLS, CDR2 YYNGEE.